This T cell receptor beta chain is from a study of persistence of HIV-infected CD4 T cells. Study in general: Multiple blood draws of up to about 180 mL, except a couple of donors with single leukapheresis.

Study-level findings and limits: Antigen-responding cells were enriched for degenerate expanded CDR3beta sequences.

V gave up 6 bases and J gave up 5 bases, with 7 bases separating them. This CDR3 region has 11 residues. CDR1 is SEHNR, CDR2 FQNEAQ, per germline (reference sequence). This was the immunoSEQ version 4 assay in survey mode. Template was genomic DNA at roughly 9.3 ng/uL, with up to roughly 1 ug used per sample. Method: immunoSEQ multiplex PCR; TCRdb's copy keeps in-frame clones and lacks some. The table shows about 33,000 clones, with more than 75% occurring only once. An overlapping HIV-1 Gag peptide pool stimulated these cells at 1 ug/peptide/mL. Memory cells lacking CD40L and CD69 with high CD45RO were sorted. Suppressive ART was started during chronic HIV-1 infection in these adults. Remarks on this clone: Its antigen is still unknown.

The sequencing here drew on cultured CD4+ T cells from PBMCs, taken from a patient who received antiretroviral therapy. This sequence joins TRBV7-9 and TRBJ1-2; D not certain. The source of this sequence is an adult with HIV. The donor label of this sample is uncertain. The CDR3 DNA follows: TGTGCCAGCAGTTTATTATATGGCTACACCTTC. It yields the protein CASSLLYGYTF.